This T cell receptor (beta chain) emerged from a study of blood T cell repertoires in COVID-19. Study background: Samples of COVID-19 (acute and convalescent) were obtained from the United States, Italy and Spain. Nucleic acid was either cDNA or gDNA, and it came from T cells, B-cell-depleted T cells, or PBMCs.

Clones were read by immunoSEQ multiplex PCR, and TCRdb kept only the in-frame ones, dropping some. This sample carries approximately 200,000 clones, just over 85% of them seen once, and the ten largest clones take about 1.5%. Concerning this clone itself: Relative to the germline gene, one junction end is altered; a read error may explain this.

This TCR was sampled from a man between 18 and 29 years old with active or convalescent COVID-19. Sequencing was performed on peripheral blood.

CDR3 sequence reads: CASSVERTGATVF. DNA of the CDR3: TGTGCCAGCAGCGTAGAGAGGACAGGGGCTACAGTCTTC. The V call is TRBV7-9, the J call TRBJ1-2; 9 bases line up with TRBD1. The CDR3 sequence is 13 residues long. The germline V gene encodes CDR1 SEHNR and CDR2 FQNEAQ (reference sequence). Supplemented by reference TRBV7-9 and TRBJ1-2, the full variable domain reads DTGVSQNPRHKITKRGQNVTFRCDPISEHNRLYWYRQTLGQGPEFLTYFQNEAQLEKSRLLSDRFSAERPKGSFSTLEIQRTEQGDSAMYLCASSVERTGATVFGSGTRLTVV.